The sequence of this TCR beta chain was determined in a study of T cells in Graves' hyperthyroidism and ophthalmopathy. Findings and caveats of the study: In the analysis, a 13 V-J model separated ophthalmopathy from stable hyperthyroidism. Ophthalmopathy prediction by the model preceded onset by a median approximately six months.

CDR3 length equals 15 residues. The J segment lost 8 bases and the V segment lost 4 bases, leaving 10 bases of the junction unmatched. From germline, CDR1 is LNHDA and CDR2 SQIVND (reference sequence). This clonotype came up a few times. Antigen unknown. Amplification of TCR beta CDR3 regions used RNA as the template. The TCR CDR3 first-round RT-PCR relied on the HTBI primer set. TCRdb ran MiXCR on the multiplex PCR reads and lists one entry per CDR3 protein. The data hold 490,000 or so distinct CDR3 sequences, with about 20% observed a single time. The source is a woman aged 70-85 years with Graves' ophthalmopathy. This chain connects TRBV19 to TRBJ1-2, with 10 bases identical to TRBD1. Sequenced: blood. CDR3 in DNA: TGTGCCAGTAGTAAGCTATCCGGGACAGGGGAAGGCTACACCTTC. It codes for CASSKLSGTGEGYTF.